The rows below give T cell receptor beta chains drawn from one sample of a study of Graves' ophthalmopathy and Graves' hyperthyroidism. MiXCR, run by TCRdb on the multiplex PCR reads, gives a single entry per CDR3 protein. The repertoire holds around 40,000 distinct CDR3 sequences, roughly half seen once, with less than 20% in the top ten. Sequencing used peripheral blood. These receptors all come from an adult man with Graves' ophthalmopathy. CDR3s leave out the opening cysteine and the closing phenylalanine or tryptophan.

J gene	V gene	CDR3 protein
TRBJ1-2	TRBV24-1	ATSEGVDGYT
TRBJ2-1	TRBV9	ASSLGQGGGGSYNEQF
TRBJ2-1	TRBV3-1	ASSHDRAHEQF
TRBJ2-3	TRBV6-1	ASSELIVSDLTDTQY
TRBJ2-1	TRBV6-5	ASRYTLGSFYNEQF
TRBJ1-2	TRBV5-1	ASSADVPYGYT
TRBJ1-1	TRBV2	ASSEEVVGATEAF
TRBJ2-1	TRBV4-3	ASSRGLRTSGGARNEQF
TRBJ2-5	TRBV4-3	ASSQDLGGRVGETQY
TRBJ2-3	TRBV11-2	ASRLTLGGSTDTQY
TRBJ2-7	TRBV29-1	SVGCGTGTYEQY
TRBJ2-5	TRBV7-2	ASSSAGQGEGTQY
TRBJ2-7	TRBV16	ASSQSAAGYEQY
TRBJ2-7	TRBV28	ASSLCGPAGDYERY
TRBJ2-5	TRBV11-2	ASSSNRGGETQY
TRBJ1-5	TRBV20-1	SARGQH
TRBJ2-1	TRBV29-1	SQVSTEQF
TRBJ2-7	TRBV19	ASSGNVGRQY
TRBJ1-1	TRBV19	ASSSGRPGTEAF
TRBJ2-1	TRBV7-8	ASSLGTSGAYNEQF
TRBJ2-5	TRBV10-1	ASSRDRGQETQY
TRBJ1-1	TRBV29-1	SVRREGQGSEAF
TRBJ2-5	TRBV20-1	SAQYRGPNQPQY
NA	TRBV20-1	SASRDFRTDTQH
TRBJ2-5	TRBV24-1	ATSDPKLPQETQY
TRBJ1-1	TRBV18	ASSPSQGNLEAF
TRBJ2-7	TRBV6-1	ASSPQGQGAYEQY
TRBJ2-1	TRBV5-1	ASSLAGTSSHEQF
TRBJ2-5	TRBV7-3	ASSLTAPGFAQY
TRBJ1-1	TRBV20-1	SASNGVWGGGLGEAF
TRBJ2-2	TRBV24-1	ATSDFRQERDTGELF
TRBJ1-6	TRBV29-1	SVLPQGEPLH
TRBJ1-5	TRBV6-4	ASTGTDSNQPQH
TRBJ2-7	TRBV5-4	ASQAGGPVYEQY
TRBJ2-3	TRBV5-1	TSTVGELHDTQY
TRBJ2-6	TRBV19	ASRDRGIPGANVLT
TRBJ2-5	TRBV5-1	ASRPQGGETQY
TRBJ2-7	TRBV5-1	VSSPGGDGADEQY
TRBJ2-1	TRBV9	ASSPRGGQGYNEQF
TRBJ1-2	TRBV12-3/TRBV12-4	ASSLQGAGGYT
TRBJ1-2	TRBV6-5	ASSYRPQEGGGYT
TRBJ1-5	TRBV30	AWSRPDQPQH
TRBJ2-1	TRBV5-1	ASSLEGANNEQF
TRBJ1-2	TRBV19	ASSILGGYT
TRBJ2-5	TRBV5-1	ASSLTSGLETQY
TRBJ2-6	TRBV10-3	AISEGTGHGAEA
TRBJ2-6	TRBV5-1	ASSRGLLSGANVLT
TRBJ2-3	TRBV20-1	SAPTSGTSGRGGTDTQY
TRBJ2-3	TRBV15	ATSRDSLADEQY
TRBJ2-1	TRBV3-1	ASTQAGGPSRNEQF
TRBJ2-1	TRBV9	ASSVGTQKSYNEQF
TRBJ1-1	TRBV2	ASSENPGNTEAF